What follows are 32 T cell receptor beta chains derived from one specimen sequenced in a study of tumor-infiltrating lymphocytes in primary liver carcinoma. The source material, about 18-33 mg of unsorted bulk tissue, was used to co-extract RNA and DNA. The authors made TCR beta cDNA from roughly 480 ng total RNA with a constant-region primer. Slightly modified ARM-PCR, run as three nested multiplex PCR rounds, produced the TCR beta libraries. The opening two PCR rounds, around 10 cycles each, paired TRBV1-TRBV30 forward primers with a C-beta reverse primer. TCRdb re-called the multiplex PCR reads through MiXCR, storing one row per CDR3 protein. The table records 90,000 to 150,000 distinct CDR3 sequences, approximately 71% of them present only once. Sequenced sample: tumor-adjacent normal liver tissue. The origin of the receptors is a woman in her sixties with primary liver carcinoma and hepatitis B virus infection.

As regards this clonotype: This sequence may be a read error, since a much larger clone differs from it by one base. The CDR3 bases are TGCGCCAGCAGCAGAGGACAGGACGGGGAGCTGTTTTTT. It translates to CASSRGQDGELFF. J is TRBJ2-2 and V is TRBV5-1; 7 nucleotides line up with TRBD1. Per the germline V gene, CDR1 is SGHRS and CDR2 is YFSETQ. This CDR3 has 13 amino acids. The J segment lost 7 bases and the V segment lost 4 bases, leaving 4 bases of the junction unmatched. The variable domain in full, completed from reference TRBV5-1 and TRBJ2-2, reads KAGVTQTPRYLIKTRGQQVTLSCSPISGHRSVSWYQQTPGQGLQFLFEYFSETQRNKGNFPGRFSGRQFSNSRSEMNVSTLELGDSALYLCASSRGQDGELFFGEGSRLTVL.

Concerning this clonotype: An end of the junction differs from the germline gene, which may be a read error. The gene calls are TRBV12-3 or TRBV12-4 and TRBJ2-7; TRBD2 is a possible D gene (5 bases). This CDR3 region has 12 residues. The CDR3 here is CASNPGGYKQYF. The CDR3 DNA sequence: TGTGCCAGCAATCCCGGAGGCTACAAGCAGTACTTC.

About this clonotype itself: At one end, the junction sequence differs from germline, possibly due to a read error. The CDR3, as DNA: TGCGCCAGCGGGGAGGCCGACTCCGGGGCCAACGTCCAGACTTTC. This gives the protein CASGEADSGANVQTF. This rearrangement joins TRBV10-2 to TRBJ2-6; D possibly corresponds to TRBD2 (6 bases). This CDR3 contains 15 residues. Germline CDR1 WSHSY, CDR2 SAAADI.

This clonotype showed up many times. The chain links TRBV29-1 to TRBJ2-7, with 12 nucleotides matching TRBD2. CDR1 is SQVTM, CDR2 ANQGSEA, per germline. The junction had 5 bases not matched to a gene; V was cut back by 6 bases and J by 2 bases. The CDR3 consists of 14 residues. CDR3 DNA: TGCAGCGTACTTACTAGCGGGGGGACCTACGAGCAGTACTTC. This sequence encodes CSVLTSGGTYEQYF.

This clonotype came up once. One end of the junction does not line up with germline, which may come from a read error. This CDR3 reads CASSFMQRRFF. CDR3 DNA: TGTGCTAGCAGTTTTATGCAGCGGCGGTTCTTC. The chain combines TRBV12-3 or TRBV12-4 with TRBJ2-1; possible D gene TRBD2, 5 bases. The length of the CDR3 is 11 residues.

Worth noting for this clonotype: The germline gene is not matched at one end of the junction; a read error may be the cause. The chain combines TRBV6-5 with TRBJ2-5, with 9 bases lining up with TRBD2. CDR1 is MNHEY, CDR2 SVGAGI, per germline. The CDR3 runs to 15 residues. Here the CDR3 reads CASSLLAGCRETQYF. The CDR3 bases are TGTGCTAGCAGTTTGCTAGCGGGATGTCGGGAGACCCAGTACTTC.

About this clonotype itself: One junction end does not reproduce the germline sequence, and a read error may be involved. The V call is TRBV20-1, the J call TRBJ2-1; the D gene could be TRBD1 or TRBD2 (5 bases each). Germline assignment: CDR1 DFQATT and CDR2 SNEGSKA (reference sequence). This CDR3 comprises 14 residues. The CDR3 DNA is TGCAGTGCTCGGGGCGGATTCACGGGGAATGAGCGGTTCTTC. Its protein product is CSARGGFTGNERFF.

Worth noting for this clonotype: This may come from a read error, since a much larger clone is one base off. As the CDR3 is not closed by the conserved phenylalanine or tryptophan, this likely results from a read error. This sequence joins TRBV24-1 and TRBJ2-1; 8 positions match TRBD1. Germline V gene data show CDR1 as KGHDR and CDR2 as SFDVKD. Trimming at V came to 6 bases and at J to 3 bases, leaving 6 bases not matched to a gene. The CDR3 sequence is 15 residues long. CDR3 in DNA: TGTGCCACCAGTCTGACAGGGGAGATCTACAATGAGCAGTTCCTC. Translating gives CATSLTGEIYNEQFL.

For this clonotype: A much more abundant neighbour one base away suggests this may be a read error. The chain joins TRBV29-1 to TRBJ2-5; 9 bases map to TRBD2. The CDR3 runs to 15 residues. The V gene's germline CDR1 is SQVTM and CDR2 ANQGSEA. DNA for the CDR3: TGCAGCGCTGAAGACGCGGGAGGGCCTAGGAAGACCCAGTACTTC. Encoded protein: CSAEDAGGPRKTQYF.

Remarks on this clonotype: One junction end does not reproduce the germline sequence, and a read error may be involved. The chain employs TRBV7-9 and TRBJ2-3; 7 nucleotides match TRBD2. The CDR3 spans 15 residues. In germline, CDR1 is SEHNR, CDR2 FQNEAQ (reference sequence). Written as DNA, the CDR3 is TGTGCCAGCAGCTTGTGGACTAGTCGCATAGATACGCAATATTTT. It specifies CASSLWTSRIDTQYF.

The J gene is TRBJ2-3, the V gene TRBV4-1; 8 nucleotides align to TRBD2. The V gene end was trimmed by 5 bases and the J gene end by 6 bases; junction bases not matched to a gene: 10. This CDR3 is 15 amino acids long. Germline lookup yields CDR1 MGHRA and CDR2 YSYEKL. The CDR3 DNA reads as TGCGCCAGCAGCTCGGGACTAGGGGAGACCGATACGCAGTATTTT. Translation gives CASSSGLGETDTQYF.

The rearrangement joins TRBV7-9 to TRBJ2-2, with TRBD1 matching over 9 bases. Germline assignment: CDR1 SEHNR and CDR2 FQNEAQ (reference sequence). The CDR3 spans 16 residues. Trimming removed 2 bases from V and 9 bases from J; junction bases left unmatched: 10. Here the CDR3 reads CASSLRTGAGTRELFF. The CDR3 DNA reads TGTGCCAGCAGCTTAAGGACAGGGGCCGGGACCAGGGAGCTGTTTTTT.

This clonotype appeared many times. The chain employs TRBV28 and TRBJ2-2, with a weak D call TRBD1 (5 bases). The CDR3 runs 13 residues. The V gene's germline CDR1 is MDHEN and CDR2 SYDVKM. The V end lost 6 bases, the J end lost 7 bases, and 12 bases lay between the germline ends. The CDR3 reads CASSKEQDGELFF. DNA for the CDR3: TGTGCCAGCAGCAAAGAACAGGACGGGGAGCTGTTTTTT.

This clonotype appeared many times. This chain links TRBV29-1 with TRBJ2-2, with D unresolved. This CDR3 comprises 12 residues. Trimming stripped 4 bases from V and 2 bases from J, with 5 bases between. The germline V gene has CDR1 SQVTM and CDR2 ANQGSEA. CDR3 protein: CSVGVNTGELFF. The CDR3 nucleotides are TGCAGCGTTGGTGTAAACACCGGGGAGCTGTTTTTT.

This clonotype occurred once. This likely comes from a read error, as the CDR3 has no conserved phenylalanine or tryptophan at its end. V gene TRBV29-1 combines with J gene TRBJ2-7, with a tentative D call TRBD1 (6 bases). The germline V gene encodes CDR1 SQVTM and CDR2 ANQGSEA. The CDR3 is 15 amino acids. The CDR3 loop reads CSVEVRADSSYEQYS. The CDR3 bases are TGCAGCGTTGAGGTGAGGGCGGACAGCTCCTATGAGCAGTACTCC.

As to this clonotype: A much larger clone differs by one base, so this may be a read error. The chain is built from TRBV5-1 and TRBJ2-3; D possibly corresponds to TRBD2 (5 bases). Germline CDR1 is SGHRS and CDR2 is YFSETQ. This CDR3 has 15 amino acids. CDR3 DNA: TGCGCCAGCAGCTCGGCTAGCCTCCCCACAGATGCGCAGTATTTT. Translating gives CASSSASLPTDAQYF.

This clonotype was observed at least ten times. V usage is TRBV6-5 and J usage is TRBJ1-2; the match to TRBD1 covers 9 bases. V lost 8 bases and J lost 2; bases outside the gene matches: 12. CDR3 length equals 16 residues. Germline V lookup: CDR1 MNHEY, CDR2 SVGAGI. CDR3 amino acids: CASLPGQGRHNYGYTF. The CDR3 nucleotides are TGTGCCAGCCTTCCGGGACAGGGAAGACACAACTATGGCTACACCTTC.

The table lists this clonotype with many counts. The chain couples TRBV10-1 to TRBJ2-7; tentatively, D is TRBD1 (6 bases). The CDR3 runs 18 residues. Trimming took off 2 bases at V and 2 bases at J, with 22 bases between the two ends. Germline assignment: CDR1 WNHNN and CDR2 SYGVQD (reference sequence). CDR3 bases: TGCGCCAGCAGTGAGACCCTGCCCCGCACAGGGCTAACCTACGAGCAGTACTTC. As protein: CASSETLPRTGLTYEQYF.

Remarks on this clonotype: A much larger clone differs by one base, so this may be a read error. The chain carries TRBV28 and TRBJ2-7, with D perhaps matching TRBD1 or TRBD2 (5 bases each). V gave up 2 bases and J gave up 9 bases, with 14 bases separating them. CDR1 is MDHEN, CDR2 SYDVKM, per germline. The CDR3 has 13 amino acids. In DNA, the CDR3 is TGTGCCAGCAGTTTACGGGATAGGGGCTGGCAGTACTTC. This sequence encodes CASSLRDRGWQYF.

This clonotype was counted ten times or more. V usage is TRBV28 and J usage is TRBJ2-1; 10 positions match TRBD2. The V gene's germline CDR1 is MDHEN and CDR2 SYDVKM. V shed 8 bases, J shed 7 bases, and the junction held 17 bases outside the gene matches. The CDR3 length is 17 residues. The CDR3 nucleotides are TGTGCCAGCGGACTCATAACCGGGACTAGCGATTCGAATGAGCAGTTCTTC. Translated, it gives CASGLITGTSDSNEQFF.

This clonotype was counted many times. The V and J genes are TRBV6-5 and TRBJ1-5; a possible D gene is TRBD1 (5 bases). The CDR3 contains 13 residues. V was pared by 8 bases and J by 4 bases, with 12 bases between. Germline lookup yields CDR1 MNHEY and CDR2 SVGAGI. The CDR3 bases are TGTGCCAGCGGCCCCCGGACAAATCAGCCCCAGCATTTT. This codes for CASGPRTNQPQHF.

This clonotype appeared a few times. The CDR3 ends on some other residue instead of the conserved phenylalanine or tryptophan, so this is likely a read error. The gene calls are TRBV6-2 or TRBV6-3 and TRBJ2-3; possible D gene TRBD2, 6 bases. Germline lookup yields CDR1 MNHEY and CDR2 SVGEGT. The CDR3 runs to 18 residues. The CDR3 protein is CASNYSLSTGVRTDTQYL. The CDR3 DNA follows: TGTGCCAGCAATTACTCGCTGTCGACGGGAGTGCGGACAGATACGCAGTATTTA.

This clonotype was observed at least ten times. The chain carries TRBV12-3 or TRBV12-4 and TRBJ1-2, with D unresolved. The CDR3 runs 13 residues. V lost 6 bases, J lost 2 bases, and 10 bases lay in between. The CDR3 nucleotides read TGTGCCAGCAGCTCAAGGGTAAACTATGGCTACACCTTC. It translates to CASSSRVNYGYTF.

Concerning this clonotype: This CDR3 is missing its conserved last phenylalanine or tryptophan, likely due to a read error. The chain is built from TRBV12-3 or TRBV12-4 and TRBJ2-4; D may be TRBD1 or TRBD2 (5 bases each). This CDR3 contains 13 residues. The CDR3 loop reads CVSSPGSANIQYL. Written as DNA, the CDR3 is TGTGTCAGCAGCCCAGGGAGTGCAAACATTCAGTACTTA.

The CDR3 protein is CANRPHQHGHLRFWGHEAFF. CDR3 nucleotides: TGTGCCAACAGACCACATCAGCACGGACACCTTCGCTTTTGGGGCCATGAAGCTTTCTTT. The chain couples TRBV11-2 to TRBJ1-1; TRBD1 is a possible D gene (5 bases). The germline gives CDR1 SGHAT, CDR2 FQNNGV. The CDR3 runs to 20 residues. V was shortened by 10 bases and J by 7 bases, with 40 bases between the two germline ends.

Worth noting for this clonotype: The conserved phenylalanine or tryptophan is not found at the CDR3 terminus, so this likely reflects a read error. It is unclear where the CDR3 begins or ends on the DNA, so no DNA is shown, and the CDR3 is as TCRdb lists it. The chain links TRBV4-2 to TRBJ2-1; the table calls TRBD1, which could not be checked here. The germline V gene has CDR1 LGHNA and CDR2 YNFKEQ. 14 amino acids form the CDR3, both terminal residues included. The CDR3 loop reads CASTDSATYNEQIL.

As concerns this clonotype: Likely a read error: the CDR3 ends without its conserved phenylalanine or tryptophan. V gene TRBV11-2 combines with J gene TRBJ2-1; a weak D match, TRBD2 (6 bases). The length of the CDR3 is 14 residues. The germline CDR1 and CDR2 sequences are SGHAT and FQNNGV. The CDR3 sequence is CASCLAGSPNEQFS. In nucleotides, the CDR3 is TGTGCCAGCTGCTTAGCCGGGAGTCCCAATGAGCAGTTCTCC.

Comments on this clonotype: The junction departs from germline at one end; a sequencing error may be responsible. The chain couples TRBV6-5 to TRBJ2-1; D may correspond to TRBD1 or TRBD2 (6 bases each). The CDR3 has 14 residues. Germline assignment: CDR1 MNHEY and CDR2 SVGAGI. The CDR3 nucleotides read TGTGCCAGCAGTTATTCGCGGGGTAGGGGGGAGCAGCTCTTC. This encodes CASSYSRGRGEQLF.

CDR3 sequence: CASSLPGGQGEQYF. The DNA of the CDR3 is TGTGCCAGCAGCTTGCCTGGGGGGCAGGGTGAGCAGTACTTC. The genes are TRBV11-2 and TRBJ2-7; the D call may be TRBD1 or TRBD2 (6 bases each). Trimming left V 3 bases short and J 7 bases short, with 16 bases between. CDR1 SGHAT and CDR2 FQNNGV come from the germline V gene. The CDR3 loop spans 14 amino acids. Looking up the rest from reference TRBV11-2 and TRBJ2-7 gives the full variable domain: EAGVAQSPRYKIIEKRQSVAFWCNPISGHATLYWYQQILGQGPKLLIQFQNNGVVDDSQLPKDRFSAERLKGVDSTLKIQPAKLEDSAVYLCASSLPGGQGEQYFGPGTRLTVT.

CDR3: CDRSGGQGLVRLYNEQYF. In nucleotides, the CDR3 is TGTGACAGGAGCGGGGGACAGGGGTTGGTTAGACTTTATAACGAGCAGTACTTC. The chain uses TRBV11-2 and TRBJ2-7; 10 positions agree with TRBD1. Germline CDR1 SGHAT, CDR2 FQNNGV. This CDR3 is 18 amino acids long.

As for this clonotype: Given a much more abundant clone one base away, this may be a read error. V usage is TRBV10-1 and J usage is TRBJ2-3; 14 nucleotides align to TRBD2. The CDR3 is 15 amino acids. CDR1 WNHNN and CDR2 SYGVQD come from the germline V gene (reference sequence). Here the CDR3 reads CASKTSGRGTDMQYF. DNA of the CDR3: TGCGCCAGTAAGACTAGCGGGAGGGGGACAGATATGCAGTATTTT.

In the case of this clonotype: The CDR3 does not end in the conserved phenylalanine or tryptophan, so this is likely a read error. V usage is TRBV28 and J usage is TRBJ1-5; D not certain. CDR1 is MDHEN, CDR2 SYDVKM, per germline. V lost 5 bases and J 5 bases, leaving 10 bases between the germline ends. The CDR3 has 13 amino acids. CDR3 DNA sequence: TGTGCCAGCAGTATCGTAAAAGATCAGCCCCAGCATCTT. The encoded protein is CASSIVKDQPQHL.